This T cell receptor beta chain was sequenced during a study of cytomegalovirus exposure and HLA in healthy donors. Study-level points and caveats: The study labeled 164 TCR beta chains cytomegalovirus-associated.

This clone was seen more than once but under ten times. Its specificity is unknown. The PCR used 60 Vbeta and 13 Jbeta primers. Sequencing used immunoSEQ multiplex PCR; TCRdb keeps in-frame clones, though not all of them. The profile shows 130,000 to 150,000 clones, about a tenth of them singletons. V dropped 3 bases and J dropped 5 bases, with 11 bases sitting between them. The V gene's germline CDR1 is SGHTA and CDR2 FQGNSA. The CDR3 loop spans 13 amino acids. This clonotype was sampled from a male donor in good health and CMV-seronegative. The chain uses TRBV7-2 and TRBJ2-7; no definite D call. The sample taken for sequencing was PBMCs. The CDR3, as DNA: TGTGCCAGCAGCTTTGTTGGTGGCAACGAGCAGTACTTC. This encodes CASSFVGGNEQYF.